Listed below are T cell receptor beta chains from one sample, sequenced in a study of blood T cell repertoires in COVID-19. Profiling relied on immunoSEQ multiplex PCR, and the TCRdb table lists in-frame clones only, not all of them. In the table there are roughly 140,000 clones, under 85% of which are singletons. Sample: peripheral blood. These receptors originate from a man aged 50-59 years with active or convalescent COVID-19. The CDR3 runs from the conserved cysteine through the conserved F or W. The D gene is left open where the match is weak. Clone size is not always given. Where it is, it says once, few, many or a class for expanded clones.

.,TRBD1,TRBV2,TRBJ1-2,TGTGCCAGCACCCCGGACAGGAATTCTTATAACTATGGCTACACCTTC,CASTPDRNSYNYGYTF
.,.,TRBV19,TRBJ2-2,TGTGCCAGTAGTATTGGGGGGTGGAACACCGGGGAGCTGTTTTTT,CASSIGGWNTGELFF
.,TRBD2,TRBV19,TRBJ2-1,TGTGCCAGTAGTATCCTAGCGGGAACCAATGAGCAGTTCTTC,CASSILAGTNEQFF
.,TRBD2,TRBV7-9,TRBJ2-7,TGTGCCAGCAGCTTTAGGATGGGACTAGCGGGGACTTCCTACGAGCAGTACTTC,CASSFRMGLAGTSYEQYF
.,.,TRBV28,TRBJ2-4,TGTGCCAGCCGCTTGGCCCTAGCCAAAAACATTCAGTACTTC,CASRLALAKNIQYF
.,.,TRBV5-8,TRBJ1-2,TGTGCCAGCAGATTGCGGGGGGTTAACTATGGCTACACCTTC,CASRLRGVNYGYTF
.,TRBD1,TRBV28,TRBJ1-6,TGTGCCAGCAGAATTTACAGGGGTGGAAATTCACCCCTCCACTTT,CASRIYRGGNSPLHF
.,TRBD2,TRBV2,TRBJ2-4,TGTGCCAGCAGTTTAGCGGGAGCCTGGGCCAAAAACATTCAGTACTTC,CASSLAGAWAKNIQYF
.,.,TRBV24-1,TRBJ2-4,TGTGCCACCAGTCCTACGGCAGGGGCTGGGAGCATTCAGTACTTC,CATSPTAGAGSIQYF
.,TRBD1,TRBV7-3,TRBJ1-2,TGTGCCAGCAGCTTTACAGGGGAAGCTAACTATGGCTACACCTTC,CASSFTGEANYGYTF
.,.,TRBV21-1,TRBJ2-7,TGTGCCAGCAGCAAAAGAGGCGGACAGGGAACCTACGAGCAGTACTTC,CASSKRGGQGTYEQYF
.,TRBD2,TRBV10-3,TRBJ2-1,TGTGCCATCAGTGGGGGAGGCGGGAGGGCCTACAATGAGCAGTTCTTC,CAISGGGGRAYNEQFF
.,.,TRBV21-1,TRBJ2-7,TGTGCCAGCAGCAAACCGGGGGGTTACGAGCAGTACTTC,CASSKPGGYEQYF
.,.,TRBV28,TRBJ1-2,TGTGCCAGCACCGCAGGGATACGGGGCTACACCTTC,CASTAGIRGYTF
.,TRBD2,TRBV27,TRBJ2-7,TGTGCCAGCAGTTCGACTAGCGAAGACGAGCAGTACTTC,CASSSTSEDEQYF
few,.,TRBV27,TRBJ1-2,TGTGCCAGCAGTTCCCGGACACAAAACTATGGCTACACCTTC,CASSSRTQNYGYTF
.,.,TRBV27,TRBJ2-3,TGTGCCAGCAGTTCGCTTATTAGCGATACGCAGTATTTT,CASSSLISDTQYF
.,.,TRBV4-2,TRBJ1-2,TGTGCCAGCAGCCAAGCCCGAGGCGGGGCAGGCTATGGCTACACCTTC,CASSQARGGAGYGYTF
.,.,TRBV6-5,TRBJ1-5,TGTGCCAGCAGTTCCCAACGGGGGGGTGATCAGCCCCAGCATTTT,CASSSQRGGDQPQHF
.,.,TRBV3-1/TRBV3-2,TRBJ2-2,TGTGCCAGCACTGCAGAGACATACACCGGGGAGCTGTTTTTT,CASTAETYTGELFF
.,.,TRBV4-1,TRBJ2-2,TGCGCCAGCAGCCAAGAGGGAGCGAACACCGGGGAGCTGTTTTTT,CASSQEGANTGELFF
few,TRBD1,TRBV28,TRBJ1-6,TGTGCCAGCCAACAGGGGGCATTTCTCAACTCCTATAATTCACCCCTCCACTTT,CASQQGAFLNSYNSPLHF
.,TRBD1,TRBV13,TRBJ2-7,TGTGCCAGCAGCTTCGGGGACAGGGCCCACGAGCAGTACTTC,CASSFGDRAHEQYF
.,TRBD2,TRBV5-6,TRBJ2-2,TGTGCCAGCAGCTTGGGACTAGCGGGAGCGAACACCGGGGAGCTGTTTTTT,CASSLGLAGANTGELFF
.,.,TRBV11-3,TRBJ2-7,TGTGCCAGCAGCTTACTTTTCTCGGGCGAGCAGTACTTC,CASSLLFSGEQYF
.,.,TRBV28,TRBJ2-1,TGTGCCAGCAGCTCCCCGGACAAGCGTAATGAGCAGTTCTTC,CASSSPDKRNEQFF
few,.,TRBV23-1,TRBJ2-6,TGCGCCAGCAGTCAATCTGGTTCGGACCTTACCGGGGAGGCTGGGGCCAACGTCCTGACTTTC,CASSQSGSDLTGEAGANVLTF
.,.,TRBV6-6,TRBJ2-7,TGTGCCAGCAGTTATGGGGGCCCTACCTACGAGCAGTACTTC,CASSYGGPTYEQYF
once,.,TRBV2,TRBJ2-7,TGTGCCAGCACCTCTAGCGACTCCTACGAGCAGTACTTC,CASTSSDSYEQYF
.,TRBD1,TRBV27,TRBJ1-4,TGTGCCAGCAGGACAGGGAGGTATACTAATGAAAAACTGTTTTTT,CASRTGRYTNEKLFF
.,TRBD1,TRBV24-1,TRBJ1-5,TGTGCCACCAGTGATCGGGACAGATACAATCAGCCCCAGCATTTT,CATSDRDRYNQPQHF
.,TRBD2,TRBV9,TRBJ2-7,TGTGCCAGCAGCGTAGGGTCTAGCGGGAGGGACGAGCAGTACTTC,CASSVGSSGRDEQYF
many,TRBD2,TRBV2,TRBJ2-7,TGTGCCAGGGGGGGCGGACTAGCGGGCTACGAGCAGTACTTC,CARGGGLAGYEQYF
.,.,TRBV5-1,TRBJ1-5,TGCGCCAGCACCACCACGGGAGGAAGGAGCAATCAGCCCCAGCATTTT,CASTTTGGRSNQPQHF
.,.,TRBV3-1/TRBV3-2,TRBJ2-2,TGTGCCAGCAGCCAGTTGGCCTCGACCGGGGAGCTGTTTTTT,CASSQLASTGELFF
few,TRBD2,TRBV10-1,TRBJ2-7,TGCGCCAGCAGTGATCTAGCGGGAACTCACGAGCAGTACTTC,CASSDLAGTHEQYF
few,.,TRBV27,TRBJ1-2,TGTGCCAGCAGTCAGGGTAACTATGGCTACACCTTC,CASSQGNYGYTF
.,.,TRBV18,TRBJ1-4,TGTGCCAGCTCTCAGATGGCAACTAATGAAAAACTGTTTTTT,CASSQMATNEKLFF
.,.,TRBV5-3,TRBJ1-2,TGTGCCAGAAGCCTCGGAGGCGTGAGAGATGGCTACACCTTC,CARSLGGVRDGYTF
.,.,TRBV6-5,TRBJ2-1,TGTGCCAGCAGTTACTCAGGGGGAGTCCGCTACAATGAGCAGTTCTTC,CASSYSGGVRYNEQFF
.,.,TRBV5-4,TRBJ1-3,TGTGCCAGCAGCTTGTACGGTTCTGGAAACACCATATATTTT,CASSLYGSGNTIYF
.,.,TRBV9,TRBJ1-1,TGTGCCAGCAGCGTAAACATCAACACTGAAGCTTTCTTT,CASSVNINTEAFF
.,TRBD1,TRBV14,TRBJ1-4,TGTGCCAGCAGCCAACACCGGGACAGGGGGGTTAGGGGAGAAAAACTGTTTTTT,CASSQHRDRGVRGEKLFF
.,.,TRBV6-5,TRBJ1-1,TGTGCCACCACCAGAACAGGTGAAGCTTTCTTT,CATTRTGEAFF
.,.,TRBV9,TRBJ2-3,TGTGCCAGCAGAAGGGGCGGGAACACAGATACGCAGTATTTT,CASRRGGNTDTQYF
.,.,TRBV10-1,TRBJ2-1,TGCGCCAGCATCCCACTCAGCGACGAACCTCACAATGAGCAGTTCTTC,CASIPLSDEPHNEQFF
.,.,TRBV7-6,TRBJ2-1,TGTGCCAGCAGCTTAGCGCTACTAGGTCGGCAGTTCTTC,CASSLALLGRQFF
.,TRBD1,TRBV19,TRBJ1-1,TGTGCCAGTAGTCCAAGGGACAGAGAAGCTTTCTTT,CASSPRDREAFF
.,TRBD2,TRBV6-4,TRBJ2-1,TGTGCCAGCAGTGGCGCGGGAGTGGTGTTCTTC,CASSGAGVVFF
.,TRBD2,TRBV5-1,TRBJ2-7,TGCGCCAGCAGCTTCGGACTAGCGGGACGGGGCGAGCAGTACTTC,CASSFGLAGRGEQYF
few,TRBD2,TRBV28,TRBJ2-1,TGTGCCAGCAGTCCACTAGCGGGAGGCTCCTACAATGAGCAGTTCTTC,CASSPLAGGSYNEQFF
.,TRBD1,TRBV6-6,TRBJ1-5,TGTGCCAGCAGTTACAAGGGACAGGGGAAGCAGCCCCAGCATTTT,CASSYKGQGKQPQHF
.,TRBD1,TRBV10-3,TRBJ2-3,TGTGCCATCAGGGCAGGGGGCGCAGATACGCAGTATTTT,CAIRAGGADTQYF
.,.,TRBV27,TRBJ2-1,TGTGCCAGCAGTTTAGACAGCTCTAGCTCCTACAATGAGCAGTTCTTC,CASSLDSSSSYNEQFF